These 20 T cell receptor beta chains share one sample of origin, sequenced in a study of Ad26.COV2.S vaccination and SARS-CoV-2 variants. Measured with immunoSEQ multiplex PCR; TCRdb has only the in-frame clones, and not every one. The sample gives nearly 400,000 clones, around 89% of which show up once; over 1.5% is in the top ten. Stated treatment: roughly 18 received Ad26.COV2.S at low or high dose, single or two shots; about 5 received placebo; per-sample allocation not given. At day 63 after the first vaccine or placebo injection, samples were drawn. The specimen was peripheral blood, collected in a trial of Ad26.COV2.S vaccine versus placebo. These receptors were obtained from a person between 18 and 65 years old who received the Ad26.COV2.S COVID-19 vaccine or a placebo.

This clone was seen a handful of times. J is TRBJ1-2 and V is TRBV9, with D perhaps matching TRBD1 (6 bases). The V end lost 0 bases, the J end lost 7 bases, and 7 bases lay between the germline ends. CDR3 length: 12 amino acids. Germline V gene data show CDR1 as SGDLS and CDR2 as YYNGEE. Here the CDR3 reads CASSVGGAGYTF. DNA of the CDR3: TGTGCCAGCAGCGTAGGGGGGGCTGGCTACACCTTC.

This chain joins TRBV7-9 and TRBJ1-1; D is undetermined. The CDR3 sequence is 12 residues long. Per the germline V gene, CDR1 is SEHNR and CDR2 is FQNEAQ (reference sequence). Trimming left V 1 base short and J 3 bases short, with 3 bases between. CDR3 nucleotide sequence: TGTGCCAGCAGCTTAGATGACACTGAAGCTTTCTTT. Protein product: CASSLDDTEAFF.

This chain connects TRBV28 to TRBJ2-2; possible D gene TRBD2, 7 bases. V lost 8 bases to trimming and J lost 5 bases, with 18 bases between them. Looked up from germline, CDR1 is MDHEN and CDR2 is SYDVKM. The CDR3 totals 15 residues. For the CDR3, the DNA is TGTGCCAGCGGGGATTGGGGGGGGCGGACCGGGGAGCTGTTTTTT. This translates into CASGDWGGRTGELFF.

The CDR3 nucleotides are TGTGCCAGCAGCTCCCCTTTGAGCTCCTACAATGAGCAGTTCTTC. It translates to CASSSPLSSYNEQFF. The chain is built from TRBV11-3 and TRBJ2-1; no definite D call. Trimming took off 4 bases at V and 0 bases at J, with 10 bases between the two ends. The CDR3 consists of 15 residues. CDR1 is SGHNT and CDR2 is YENEEA in the germline V gene.

This chain connects TRBV29-1 to TRBJ1-1, with a weak D call TRBD1 (6 bases). Germline values: CDR1 SQVTM, CDR2 ANQGSEA. This CDR3 is 12 amino acids long. Deletions cut 5 bases from V and 4 bases from J, with 11 bases between. This CDR3 reads CSVLLGGTEAFF. For the CDR3, the DNA is TGCAGCGTTCTCTTAGGGGGCACTGAAGCTTTCTTT.

The chain recombines TRBV6-5 with TRBJ1-6, with TRBD1 as a possible D gene (6 bases). The germline CDR1 and CDR2 sequences are MNHEY and SVGAGI. CDR3 length: 13 residues. Trimming stripped 7 bases from V and 11 bases from J, with 15 bases between. The CDR3: CASTGTGRPPLHF. CDR3 DNA sequence: TGTGCCAGCACGGGCACAGGGAGGCCACCCCTCCACTTT.

This clone was recorded only once. The CDR3, as DNA: TGTGCCAGCAGCTCCGACAGGGGCTTCAATCAGCCCCAGCATTTT. It yields the protein CASSSDRGFNQPQHF. The chain couples TRBV5-4 to TRBJ1-5; 8 positions match TRBD1. Germline V gene sequence: CDR1 SGHNT, CDR2 YYREEE (reference sequence). The CDR3 spans 15 residues. After removal of 3 bases from V and 3 bases from J, the junction contained 5 bases not matched to a gene.

V is TRBV6-5 and J is TRBJ2-1, with a possible D match to TRBD2 (7 bases). V lost 4 bases and J 11 bases, leaving 24 bases between the germline ends. CDR3 length equals 16 residues. CDR1 and CDR2 from the germline V gene are MNHEY and SVGAGI. CDR3 bases: TGTGCCAGCAGTTCCACGGGGGGCGGGATAACACACCAGCAGTTCTTC. Amino acid sequence: CASSSTGGGITHQQFF.

The chain links TRBV2 to TRBJ1-1; D might be TRBD1 (6 bases). Germline V gene data show CDR1 as SNHLY and CDR2 as FYNNEI. This CDR3 has 12 residues. V was trimmed by 6 bases and J by 6 bases, leaving 11 bases between them. The CDR3, as DNA: TGTGCCAGCAGCCTGGGGGGGCCTGAAGCTTTCTTT. Its protein product is CASSLGGPEAFF. Supplemented by reference TRBV2 and TRBJ1-1, the full variable domain reads EPEVTQTPSHQVTQMGQEVILRCVPISNHLYFYWYRQILGQKVEFLVSFYNNEISEKSEIFDDQFSVERPDGSNFTLKIRSTKLEDSAMYFCASSLGGPEAFFGQGTRLTVV.

The gene calls are TRBV18 and TRBJ2-7; 8 nucleotides align to TRBD1. This CDR3 has 14 residues. CDR1 KGHSH and CDR2 LQKENI come from the germline V gene. V dropped 3 bases and J dropped 1; count of bases not matched to a gene: 2. CDR3 DNA sequence: TGTGCCAGCTCACCGCAGGGGGCGTCCTACGAGCAGTACTTC. It translates to CASSPQGASYEQYF.

The chain employs TRBV6-4 and TRBJ1-2; the D gene is possibly TRBD1 (6 bases). The V gene lost 6 bases and the J gene lost 2 bases, with 10 bases spanning the gap. Germline loops: CDR1 MRHNA, CDR2 SNTAGT. This CDR3 is 13 amino acids long. DNA of the CDR3: TGTGCCAGCAGCCATACAGGGAACTATGGCTACACCTTC. Translation gives CASSHTGNYGYTF.

The chain uses TRBV28 and TRBJ2-7; TRBD1 agrees at 8 bases. The germline V gene encodes CDR1 MDHEN and CDR2 SYDVKM. This CDR3 has 15 residues. V lost 2 bases and J lost 5; bases outside the gene matches: 8. The CDR3 here is CASSLNRGLDNEQYF. The DNA of the CDR3 is TGTGCCAGCAGTTTAAACAGGGGGTTGGACAACGAGCAGTACTTC. Filled out from reference TRBV28 and TRBJ2-7, the complete variable domain reads DVKVTQSSRYLVKRTGEKVFLECVQDMDHENMFWYRQDPGLGLRLIYFSYDVKMKEKGDIPEGYSVSREKKERFSLILESASTNQTSMYLCASSLNRGLDNEQYFGPGTRLTVT.

Concerning this clone: Other nucleotide sequences in the sample specify the same CDR3. The genes are TRBV5-1 and TRBJ2-5; 8 bases agree with TRBD1. CDR1 and CDR2 (germline): SGHRS, YFSETQ. The CDR3 covers 14 residues. The V segment lost 4 bases and the J segment 5 bases; nucleotides outside the gene matches: 7. This chain's CDR3 is CASSTQGAGETQYF. The CDR3 DNA reads as TGCGCCAGCAGCACCCAGGGGGCTGGTGAGACCCAGTACTTC.

The chain employs TRBV27 and TRBJ2-7, with D tentatively TRBD1 (5 bases). Trimming shortened V by 2 bases and J by 1 base, and 12 bases separated the two germline ends. CDR1 MNHEY and CDR2 SMNVEV come from the germline V gene (reference sequence). The CDR3 is 15 residues long. This chain's CDR3 is CASSLRQGISYEQYF. The DNA for the CDR3 is TGTGCCAGCAGTTTACGTCAGGGAATTTCCTACGAGCAGTACTTC.

V usage is TRBV14 and J usage is TRBJ2-7, with D unresolved. The V gene's germline CDR1 is SGHDN and CDR2 FVKESK. With 0 bases removed from V and 4 bases from J, the gap between germline ends came to 10 bases. This CDR3 spans 14 amino acids. The CDR3 DNA reads as TGTGCCAGCAGCCAAGATAATGAAGGTTACGAGCAGTACTTC. Translation: CASSQDNEGYEQYF.

The CDR3: CASNPGTWNYGYTF. DNA for the CDR3: TGTGCCAGCAACCCAGGGACTTGGAACTATGGCTACACCTTC. The chain has TRBV6-5 and TRBJ1-2, with TRBD1 as a possible D gene (5 bases). With 7 bases removed from V and 2 bases from J, the gap between germline ends came to 14 bases. Germline V lookup: CDR1 MNHEY, CDR2 SVGAGI. The CDR3 spans 14 residues.

The chain recombines TRBV21-1 with TRBJ2-1. TRBV21-1 is a documented pseudogene. There are 17 residues in the CDR3. The CDR3 nucleotides are TGTGCCAGCAGCAGAGCGAAACAGGAGGACCCCTACAATGAGCAGTTCTTC. Residues: CASSRAKQEDPYNEQFF.

The rearrangement joins TRBV18 to TRBJ1-4, with unresolved D. Germline-derived CDR1 and CDR2 are KGHSH and LQKENI. The CDR3 totals 15 residues. V was clipped by 2 bases and J by 2 bases, with 9 bases between them. CDR3 loop: CASSPGMGTNEKLFF. Written as DNA, the CDR3 is TGTGCCAGCTCACCAGGGATGGGTACTAATGAAAAACTGTTTTTT.

J is TRBJ2-7 and V is TRBV18, with D maybe TRBD2 (5 bases). V was shortened by 1 base and J by 6 bases, with 10 bases between the two germline ends. The CDR3 totals 13 residues. The germline V gene has CDR1 KGHSH and CDR2 LQKENI. CDR3 loop: CASSPHRDGEQYF. CDR3 in DNA: TGTGCCAGCTCACCACACCGGGATGGCGAGCAGTACTTC.

This clone was detected only once. J is TRBJ2-2 and V is TRBV28; perhaps D is TRBD1 or TRBD2 (5 bases each). V lost 8 bases, J lost 1 base, and 11 bases lay in between. Germline assignment: CDR1 MDHEN and CDR2 SYDVKM. The length of the CDR3 is 14 residues. CDR3 residues: CASSGTRNTGELFF. CDR3 nucleotides: TGTGCCAGCTCCGGGACGCGGAACACCGGGGAGCTGTTTTTT.